This TCR beta chain was documented in a study of T cell responses to AZD1222 COVID-19 vaccine. Study outcomes and limitations: Samples come after the peak T cell response, not at day 14.

A note on this clone: The target antigen is unknown.

Sequencing used immunoSEQ multiplex PCR; TCRdb keeps in-frame clones, though not all of them. This table holds approximately 82,000 clones, 85% to 95% found once. Sequencing was performed on peripheral blood, taken on day 0 of AZD1222 vaccination. The receptor was isolated from an adult in good health.

The CDR3 spells CASKKDGLGNTEAFF. CDR3 coding DNA: TGTGCCAGCAAAAAGGACGGGCTTGGGAACACTGAAGCTTTCTTT. The V and J genes are TRBV6-6 and TRBJ1-1; D is unresolved. The CDR3 totals 15 residues. Germline V gene sequence: CDR1 MNHNY, CDR2 SVGAGI (reference sequence). V was pared by 7 bases and J by 1 base, with 16 bases between.